This is a list of T cell receptor beta chains from one sample in a study of spatial heterogeneity in lung cancer. TCRdb processed the 5' RACE reads anew with MiXCR; each CDR3 protein has one entry. The profile shows approximately 39,000 distinct CDR3 sequences, roughly 7.2% of them singletons. Material: PBMCs, obtained at surgery. The source is a female donor with early-stage non-small cell lung cancer. Each CDR3 is given with its conserved first and last residue. D genes are given only for firm matches. Not every row has a clone size; where given, it reads once, few, many or a size class.

many | TRBJ1-6 | NA | TRBV7-6 | CASSLTGRGSPLHF | TGTGCCAGCAGCTTAACAGGGCGGGGTTCACCCCTCCACTTT
once | TRBJ1-1 | TRBD1 | TRBV20-1 | CSATGGTEAFF | TGCAGTGCTACAGGGGGCACTGAAGCTTTCTTT
NA | TRBJ2-1 | TRBD1 | TRBV27 | CASSLGRGKPSRVPHEQFF | TGTGCCAGCAGCCTAGGCAGGGGGAAACCTTCTAGGGTCCCCCATGAGCAGTTCTTC
many | TRBJ1-4 | NA | TRBV4-1 | CASSQGGRSVNEKLFF | TGCGCCAGCAGCCAAGGAGGCCGGAGCGTTAATGAAAAACTGTTTTTT
once | TRBJ1-1 | TRBD1 | TRBV20-1 | CSARENRGNTEAFF | TGCAGTGCTAGAGAAAACAGGGGGAACACTGAAGCTTTCTTT
few | TRBJ2-1 | NA | TRBV7-2 | CASTLSSYNEQFF | TGTGCCAGCACTCTGAGCTCCTACAATGAGCAGTTCTTC
NA | TRBJ2-3 | NA | TRBV6-1 | CASSGAGGLSTDTQYF | TGTGCCAGCAGTGGGGCAGGGGGGCTATCCACAGATACGCAGTATTTT
NA | TRBJ2-7 | NA | TRBV9 | CASSANSRTEQYF | TGTGCCAGCAGCGCTAATTCAAGAACCGAGCAGTACTTC
many | TRBJ2-7 | NA | TRBV30 | CAWSVSGNEQYF | TGTGCCTGGAGTGTATCCGGGAACGAGCAGTACTTC
many | TRBJ1-4 | NA | TRBV21-1 | CASSKAGVTNEKLFF | TGTGCCAGCAGCAAAGCAGGGGTAACTAATGAAAAACTGTTTTTT
many | TRBJ1-4 | NA | TRBV6-5 | CASSYSTGTNEKLFF | TGTGCCAGCAGTTACTCGACTGGAACGAATGAAAAACTGTTTTTT
few | TRBJ2-1 | NA | TRBV18 | CASSPQGARGISYNEQFF | TGTGCCAGCTCACCTCAAGGGGCAAGAGGTATTTCCTACAATGAGCAGTTCTTC
NA | TRBJ2-1 | TRBD2 | TRBV20-1 | CSADGTSREQFF | TGCAGTGCTGACGGGACTAGCCGTGAGCAGTTCTTC
many | TRBJ1-2 | TRBD1 | TRBV18 | CASSPEGQGSGYTF | TGTGCCAGCTCACCTGAGGGACAGGGATCCGGCTACACCTTC
NA | TRBJ2-7 | NA | TRBV5-1 | CASSLATQGDEQYF | TGCGCCAGCAGCTTGGCGACACAGGGAGACGAGCAGTACTTC
many | TRBJ1-1 | TRBD1 | TRBV2 | CASSEDRGTEAFF | TGTGCCAGCAGTGAGGACAGGGGAACTGAAGCTTTCTTT
few | TRBJ2-2 | NA | TRBV11-2 | CASSPGVTGELFF | TGTGCCAGCAGCCCCGGCGTCACCGGGGAGCTGTTTTTT
NA | TRBJ2-2 | TRBD2 | TRBV6-5 | CASSFGLAGRPGELFF | TGTGCCAGCAGTTTTGGACTAGCGGGCCGACCCGGGGAGCTGTTTTTT
NA | TRBJ1-4 | NA | TRBV12-3/TRBV12-4 | CASSSGITNEKLFF | TGTGCCAGCAGTTCAGGGATTACCAATGAAAAACTGTTTTTT
NA | TRBJ2-1 | TRBD2 | TRBV20-1 | CSAPAAGLADYNEQFF | TGCAGTGCTCCTGCGGCGGGACTAGCGGATTACAATGAGCAGTTCTTC
many | TRBJ2-6 | NA | TRBV5-5 | CASSLPADSGANVLTF | TGTGCCAGCAGCTTGCCCGCGGACTCTGGGGCCAACGTCCTGACTTTC
many | TRBJ2-2 | TRBD2 | TRBV23-1 | CASIESGLAGSTGELFF | TGCGCCAGCATTGAGTCGGGACTAGCGGGATCCACCGGGGAGCTGTTTTTT
many | TRBJ2-5 | NA | TRBV19 | CASSIGTGLLQETQYF | TGTGCCAGTAGTATAGGAACGGGACTCCTCCAAGAGACCCAGTACTTC
NA | TRBJ2-3 | TRBD2 | TRBV20-1 | CSAREGLAGNTDTQYF | TGCAGTGCTAGAGAGGGACTAGCGGGGAACACAGATACGCAGTATTTT
many | TRBJ1-5 | TRBD1 | TRBV7-2 | CASSAGGSQPQHF | TGTGCCAGCAGCGCAGGGGGCAGTCAGCCCCAGCATTTT
many | TRBJ1-4 | TRBD1 | TRBV12-3/TRBV12-4 | CASSSTGGEKLFF | TGTGCCAGCAGCTCGACAGGGGGTGAAAAACTGTTTTTT
few | TRBJ2-3 | NA | TRBV7-3 | CASQGGTTDTQYF | TGTGCCAGCCAGGGGGGGACCACAGATACGCAGTATTTT
many | TRBJ2-3 | NA | TRBV5-1 | CASRFGGDTQYF | TGCGCCAGCAGATTTGGGGGGGATACGCAGTATTTT
many | TRBJ2-7 | NA | TRBV27 | CASSFAGPTYEQYF | TGTGCCAGCAGTTTTGCGGGGCCAACCTACGAGCAGTACTTC
few | TRBJ1-1 | NA | TRBV21-1 | CASSISQGQCLTEAFF | TGTGCCAGCAGCATCTCTCAGGGACAGTGTCTCACTGAAGCTTTCTTT
many | TRBJ2-5 | NA | TRBV4-1 | CASSQDRDPQETQYF | TGCGCCAGCAGCCAAGATAGGGACCCCCAAGAGACCCAGTACTTC
few | TRBJ2-1 | NA | TRBV29-1 | CSVGRGLNEQFF | TGCAGCGTTGGGAGGGGGTTAAATGAGCAGTTCTTC
NA | TRBJ1-2 | NA | TRBV29-1 | CSVEGANEQGWRGYTF | TGCAGCGTTGAAGGGGCTAACGAACAGGGATGGAGGGGCTACACCTTC
many | TRBJ1-4 | TRBD1 | TRBV4-1 | CASSLGVGTGVEKLFF | TGCGCCAGCAGCCTCGGCGTAGGGACAGGGGTGGAAAAACTGTTTTTT
few | TRBJ2-7 | NA | TRBV7-9 | CASSSELDAQYF | TGTGCCAGCAGCTCCGAACTAGACGCGCAGTACTTC
many | TRBJ1-6 | TRBD1 | TRBV7-2 | CASSLGQELNF | TGTGCCAGCAGCTTGGGACAGGAGTTAAACTTT
many | TRBJ2-1 | NA | TRBV7-8 | CASSLARRFGTKQFF | TGTGCCAGCAGCTTAGCTCGAAGGTTCGGGACCAAGCAGTTCTTC
NA | TRBJ1-5 | NA | TRBV2 | CASRGDSNQPQHF | TGTGCCAGCAGAGGGGACAGCAATCAGCCCCAGCATTTT
many | TRBJ2-1 | NA | TRBV20-1 | CSAPGPNYNEQFF | TGCAGTGCCCCGGGACCCAACTACAATGAGCAGTTCTTC
NA | TRBJ2-1 | NA | TRBV29-1 | CSVQTATYNEQFF | TGCAGCGTTCAGACAGCGACCTACAATGAGCAGTTCTTC
NA | TRBJ2-5 | TRBD2 | TRBV3-1 | CASSQDLAGPLGTQYF | TGTGCCAGCAGCCAAGATCTAGCGGGACCCTTGGGGACCCAGTACTTC
many | TRBJ2-1 | NA | TRBV5-1 | CASSLAAGSSYNEQFF | TGCGCCAGCAGCTTGGCAGCGGGTAGCTCCTACAATGAGCAGTTCTTC
NA | TRBJ2-1 | NA | TRBV7-9 | CASSAQGESYNEQFF | TGTGCCAGCAGCGCACAAGGGGAATCCTACAATGAGCAGTTCTTC
NA | TRBJ1-4 | NA | TRBV20-1 | CSVGYAGPSPPKLFF | TGCAGTGTAGGGTATGCCGGGCCCTCGCCCCCAAAACTGTTTTTT